This T cell receptor beta chain comes out of a study of metastatic and nonmetastatic thyroid tumors (dated by TCRdb to 2018 to 2021). For context, the study as a whole: Repertoires from peripheral blood and from tumor or nodule tissue samples of malignant and benign thyroid patients were compared. Overall study outcomes, separate from this receptor: TCR beta diversity was reported as significantly higher in malignant tumors than in benign nodules, in both blood and tumor samples.

The CDR3, from cysteine to phenylalanine, totals 14 residues. CDR3 DNA is the only sequence kept; it has 42 bases, read in frame from the first base. V is clipped by 5 bases and J by 1 base, and the sequence between their germline boundaries is 11 bases long. The library was generated by PCR. The instrument was an Illumina HiSeq 4000. High-throughput sequencing was used to profile the TCR beta-chain CDR3 region of each patient. Per the authors' processing: A classifier to discriminate distant-metastatic papillary thyroid cancer patients was built from CDR3 differences across clinicopathological groups. The Shannon index was used to assess repertoire diversity, and the Morisita-Horn index was used to assess tumor-blood repertoire similarity. TCRdb redid the processing of the public reads, applying fastp at Q25 and MiXCR, and retained in-frame beta chains. TCRdb, not the original authors, processed these V and J calls. The sample yields 7,000 to 9,500 clones; about 20% were counted once. The ten largest account for about 15% of the sample.

No patient had received any treatment before thyroid surgery. The study retrospectively analysed patient clinical samples collected from about 2012 to 2018 using T-cell receptor beta sequencing. This clone is characterized as medium-sized (0.01 to 0.1%). Its antigen is currently not known. Base qualities are not recorded, but no much larger clone differs from it by a single base. The rearrangement combines TRBV12-3 or TRBV12-4 with TRBJ1-1, and TRBD1 may be the D gene, going by 6 matching bases. The clonotype was recovered from a female donor with papillary thyroid cancer or a benign thyroid nodule (not recorded which). Some clones in this sample may be carry-over from other donors' samples. Sequenced material: adjacent normal tissue. The CDR3 in this case is CASSTRGGNTEAFF. The sequenced DNA: TGTGCCAGCAGTACTAGGGGGGGGAACACTGAAGCTTTCTTT.